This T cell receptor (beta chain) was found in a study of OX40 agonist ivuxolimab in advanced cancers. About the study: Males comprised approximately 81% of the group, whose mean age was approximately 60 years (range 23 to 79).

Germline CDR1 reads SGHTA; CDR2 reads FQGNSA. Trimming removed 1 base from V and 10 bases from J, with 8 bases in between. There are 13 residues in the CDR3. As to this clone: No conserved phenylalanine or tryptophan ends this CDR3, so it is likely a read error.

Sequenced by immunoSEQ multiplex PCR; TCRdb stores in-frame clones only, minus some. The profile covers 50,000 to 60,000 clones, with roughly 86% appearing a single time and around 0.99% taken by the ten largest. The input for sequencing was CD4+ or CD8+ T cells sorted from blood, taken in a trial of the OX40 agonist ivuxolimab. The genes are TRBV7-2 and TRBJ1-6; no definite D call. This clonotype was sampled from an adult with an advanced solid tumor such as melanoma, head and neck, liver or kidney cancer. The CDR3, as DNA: TGTGCCAGCAGCTTAGAGGAAGGATCACCCCTCCACCTT. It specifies CASSLEEGSPLHL.